This TCR beta chain was retrieved from a study of regulatory T cells in long-lasting Graves disease. Trimming took off 5 bases at V and 1 base at J, with 12 bases between the two ends. The CDR3 is 15 residues long. General study findings and limits: Compared with new cases, persistent Graves' patients showed reduced TCR diversity.

CDR3-region Arm-PCR and iRepertoire HTBI primers produced the TCR beta libraries. TCRdb independently ran MiXCR on the multiplex PCR reads; one entry per CDR3 protein. The repertoire has a few hundred thousand distinct CDR3 sequences, around 11% of them found once; the top ten carry approximately 17%. This clonotype was counted ten times or more. As yet, its antigen is unknown. Regarding time point: newly diagnosed GD, antithyroid drugs for less than 3 months. PBMC RNA was the source of the TCR library. Another study also made use of these data, one on T cells in Graves' hyperthyroidism and ophthalmopathy. That report notes: Hyperthyroidism had been newly diagnosed in patients aged 18 to 65, and its duration was under 2 months. HTBI primers were the set used in a first-round RT-PCR of the TCR CDR3. The model foresaw ophthalmopathy a median roughly 6.5 months prior to onset.

This sample comprised peripheral blood mononuclear cells (PBMCs), obtained at new diagnosis, from a patient treated with antithyroid drugs. This sequence originates from a woman aged 18-29 years with Graves disease. The J gene is TRBJ1-5, the V gene TRBV12-3 or TRBV12-4; maybe TRBD1 (5 bases). CDR3 loop: CASSDTGGSNQPQHF. In nucleotides, the CDR3 is TGTGCCAGCAGTGATACCGGGGGAAGCAATCAGCCCCAGCATTTT.